These T cell receptor beta chains were read from a single sample in a study of T cells after yellow fever vaccination. TCRdb itself ran the 5' RACE reads through MiXCR, one entry per CDR3 protein. The repertoire holds roughly 74,000 distinct CDR3 sequences, with around 6.5% as singletons. The source was CD8+ T cells sorted from PBMCs, collected more than 4 days after the first yellow fever vaccination. Every receptor here comes from a man younger than 35 who received the YFV17D yellow fever vaccine. CDR3s include the opening cysteine and the closing phenylalanine or tryptophan. The D gene is left open where the match is weak. Some rows have no size entry. The others give once, few or many, or a class for an expanded clone.

J: TRBJ2-2; V: TRBV9; size: -; D: -; DNA: TGTGCCAGCAGCGTAGAGGGAGACACCTACCCCGGGCGCACCGGGGAGCTGTTTTTT; CDR3: CASSVEGDTYPGRTGELFF
J: TRBJ2-1; V: TRBV5-1; size: many; D: -; DNA: TGCGCCAGCAAGGGTCGGAATGAGCAGTTCTTC; CDR3: CASKGRNEQFF
J: TRBJ2-2; V: TRBV4-1; size: many; D: -; DNA: TGCGCCAGCACGATCGGGCAGACCGCCGGGGAGCTGTTTTTT; CDR3: CASTIGQTAGELFF
J: TRBJ2-1; V: TRBV5-1; size: -; D: -; DNA: TGCGCCAGCAGCTTTTACAGGTTAGGGGGTAAATTCTATGAGCAGTTCTTC; CDR3: CASSFYRLGGKFYEQFF
J: TRBJ2-1; V: TRBV4-2; size: many; D: -; DNA: TGTGCCAGCAGCCAAGAAAGACAGGTCAATGAGCAGTTCTTC; CDR3: CASSQERQVNEQFF
J: TRBJ2-2; V: TRBV13; size: few; D: -; DNA: TGTGCCAGCAGCTGGCGAGGGGCGGGCACCGGGGAGCTGTTTTTT; CDR3: CASSWRGAGTGELFF
J: TRBJ2-3; V: TRBV9; size: -; D: TRBD2; DNA: TGTGCCAGCAGCTCTAGCGGGGGGGCGGCAGATACGCAGTATTTT; CDR3: CASSSSGGAADTQYF
J: TRBJ2-3; V: TRBV5-1; size: -; D: -; DNA: TGCGCCAGCAGCGCCACTAGCACAGATACGCAGTATTTT; CDR3: CASSATSTDTQYF
J: TRBJ1-6; V: TRBV6-1; size: many; D: -; DNA: TGTGCCAGCACTGGAGAGGGGGACGGGGGTAGAGCCCTCCACTTT; CDR3: CASTGEGDGGRALHF
J: TRBJ1-6; V: TRBV7-6; size: many; D: TRBD1; DNA: TGTGCCAGCAGCTTAGGAGGGACAGGGGGTTCACCCCTCCACTTT; CDR3: CASSLGGTGGSPLHF
J: TRBJ1-2; V: TRBV28; size: few; D: -; DNA: TGTGCCAGCAGCAGAGACAGAAGGGGCCGGGGCTACACCTTC; CDR3: CASSRDRRGRGYTF
J: TRBJ1-2; V: TRBV7-9; size: few; D: TRBD1; DNA: TGTGCCAGCAGCTCTGACCGCCCCGGGACAGAAAACTATGGCTACACCTTC; CDR3: CASSSDRPGTENYGYTF
J: TRBJ1-5; V: TRBV23-1; size: -; D: -; DNA: TGCGCCAGCAGTCCACCGACAGGCTCTTGCAATCAGCCCCAGCATTTT; CDR3: CASSPPTGSCNQPQHF
J: TRBJ2-3; V: TRBV7-6; size: -; D: -; DNA: TGTGCCAGCAGCCCCCGGGGTTCGGCTTGGGGCACAGATACGCAGTATTTT; CDR3: CASSPRGSAWGTDTQYF
J: TRBJ2-7; V: TRBV12-3/TRBV12-4; size: -; D: -; DNA: TGTGCCAGCAGCTCAGCCCCGAACGAGCAGTACTTC; CDR3: CASSSAPNEQYF
J: TRBJ1-1; V: TRBV29-1; size: -; D: -; DNA: TGCAGCGTTGATAAAAGTTACACTGAAGCTTTCTTT; CDR3: CSVDKSYTEAFF
J: TRBJ1-5; V: TRBV4-2; size: many; D: -; DNA: TGTGCCAGCAGCCAAGTCCTTCCGGTCCGCCTGAATCAGCCCCAGCATTTT; CDR3: CASSQVLPVRLNQPQHF
J: TRBJ1-2; V: TRBV7-9; size: -; D: -; DNA: TGTGCCAGCAGCCCTCCCTCCGGGACACCTCCTCTCTATGGCTACACCTTC; CDR3: CASSPPSGTPPLYGYTF
J: TRBJ2-2; V: TRBV11-1; size: few; D: -; DNA: TGTGCCAGCGCCTACTCCTGGGGGGGGCAGGGGGCCGACACCGGGGAGCTGTTTTTT; CDR3: CASAYSWGGQGADTGELFF
J: TRBJ2-2; V: TRBV7-6; size: few; D: TRBD1; DNA: TGTGCCAGCAGCTTAGCGGCCCAGGGGGCCGGGGAGCTGTTTTTT; CDR3: CASSLAAQGAGELFF
J: TRBJ1-5; V: TRBV4-1; size: few; D: -; DNA: TGCGCCAGCAGCCCGACAGTAAGCAATCAGCCCCAGCATTTT; CDR3: CASSPTVSNQPQHF
J: TRBJ2-7; V: TRBV11-3; size: many; D: -; DNA: TGTGCCAGCAGCTTCGGGGTAGACTACGAGCAGTACTTC; CDR3: CASSFGVDYEQYF
J: TRBJ1-2; V: TRBV6-5; size: few; D: TRBD1; DNA: TGTGCCAGCAGTTACGGGCAGGGGGCCGTCTATGGCTACACCTTC; CDR3: CASSYGQGAVYGYTF
J: TRBJ1-1; V: TRBV4-1; size: many; D: -; DNA: TGCGCCAGCAGCCAGCGACCAGGGTACACTGAAGCTTTCTTT; CDR3: CASSQRPGYTEAFF
J: TRBJ1-1; V: TRBV6-2/TRBV6-3; size: -; D: -; DNA: TGTGCCAGCAGTTACCAGGACGAGAACACTGAAGCTTTCTTT; CDR3: CASSYQDENTEAFF
J: TRBJ2-5; V: TRBV7-9; size: -; D: -; DNA: TGTGCCAGCAGACAGGAAGAAGAGACCCAGTACTTC; CDR3: CASRQEEETQYF
J: TRBJ1-5; V: TRBV5-6; size: many; D: -; DNA: TGTGCCAGCAGCCGAAGGGATAGCAATCAGCCCCAGCATTTT; CDR3: CASSRRDSNQPQHF
J: TRBJ2-5; V: TRBV25-1; size: many; D: -; DNA: TGTGCCAGCAGTGGTGAGACCCAGTACTTC; CDR3: CASSGETQYF
J: TRBJ2-2; V: TRBV12-5; size: many; D: TRBD2; DNA: TGTGCTAGTGGTTTGGTACTTCGGGGGGCCGGGGAGCTGTTTTTT; CDR3: CASGLVLRGAGELFF
J: TRBJ2-1; V: TRBV12-3/TRBV12-4; size: few; D: TRBD2; DNA: TGTGCCAGCGCGGGGGGCCGGAATGAGCAGTTCTTC; CDR3: CASAGGRNEQFF
J: TRBJ2-2; V: TRBV21-1; size: -; D: -; DNA: TGTGCCAGCAGCAGCAGATATACGAACACCGGGGAGCTGTTTTTT; CDR3: CASSSRYTNTGELFF
J: TRBJ2-1; V: TRBV7-3; size: many; D: -; DNA: TGTGCCAGCAGCTTAAGGGTGGGGGGCGGCCAAAATGAGCAGTTCTTC; CDR3: CASSLRVGGGQNEQFF
J: TRBJ2-1; V: TRBV7-2; size: many; D: TRBD2; DNA: TGTGCCAGCAGCTGGGGACTAGCGGGGGGAAATGAGCAGTTCTTC; CDR3: CASSWGLAGGNEQFF
J: TRBJ2-5; V: TRBV6-2/TRBV6-3; size: -; D: TRBD2; DNA: TGTGCCAGCAGTGGACTAGCGGGGGGGCGAGAGACCCAGTACTTC; CDR3: CASSGLAGGRETQYF
J: TRBJ2-1; V: TRBV11-2; size: few; D: TRBD2; DNA: TGTGCCAGCAGCCCCTATGCGGGGGGGGCCTCTGATGAGCAGTTCTTC; CDR3: CASSPYAGGASDEQFF
J: TRBJ2-1; V: TRBV20-1; size: many; D: -; DNA: TGCAGTGCTAGAGCTCACACCTACAATGAGCAGTTCTTC; CDR3: CSARAHTYNEQFF
J: TRBJ2-1; V: TRBV6-4; size: many; D: TRBD2; DNA: TGTGCCAGCAGTGACTCAAGCGGGGGGAACAATGAGCAGTTCTTC; CDR3: CASSDSSGGNNEQFF
J: TRBJ2-7; V: TRBV29-1; size: -; D: TRBD2; DNA: TGCAGCGTTGAAGGGTGGCGGGGGGACTACGAGCAGTACTTC; CDR3: CSVEGWRGDYEQYF
J: TRBJ2-1; V: TRBV29-1; size: many; D: TRBD2; DNA: TGCAGCGTTGACACTCGCGGGGGTAATACTAATGAGCAGTTCTTC; CDR3: CSVDTRGGNTNEQFF
J: TRBJ1-6; V: TRBV4-2; size: few; D: -; DNA: TGTGCCAGCAGCCAAGCGACGGCCCTGGGGTCCTATAATTCACCCCTCCACTTT; CDR3: CASSQATALGSYNSPLHF
J: TRBJ2-3; V: TRBV7-6; size: many; D: TRBD2; DNA: TGTGCCAGCAGCTTACTAGCGGGGGGGCCCGATACGCAGTATTTT; CDR3: CASSLLAGGPDTQYF
J: TRBJ2-1; V: TRBV5-5; size: many; D: -; DNA: TGTGCCAGCAGTCATGGGGGCTATGAGCAGTTCTTC; CDR3: CASSHGGYEQFF
J: TRBJ1-6; V: TRBV4-3; size: many; D: -; DNA: TGCGCCAGCAGCCAACATAGGGGGGAATCACCCCTCCACTTT; CDR3: CASSQHRGESPLHF